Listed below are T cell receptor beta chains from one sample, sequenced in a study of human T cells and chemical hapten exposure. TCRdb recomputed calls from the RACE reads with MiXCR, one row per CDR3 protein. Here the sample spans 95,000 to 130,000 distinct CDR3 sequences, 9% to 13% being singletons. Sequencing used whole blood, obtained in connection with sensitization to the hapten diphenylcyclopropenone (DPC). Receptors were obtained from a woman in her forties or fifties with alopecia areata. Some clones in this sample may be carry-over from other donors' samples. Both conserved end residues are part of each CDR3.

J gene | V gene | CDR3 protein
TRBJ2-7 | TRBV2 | CASSEEALSYF
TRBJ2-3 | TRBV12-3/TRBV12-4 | CASSSPSGITQYF
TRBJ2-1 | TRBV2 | CASSHRRESQFF
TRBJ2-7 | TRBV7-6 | CASSFSQTNYEQYF
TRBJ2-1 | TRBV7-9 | CASSLLLTSGNEQFF
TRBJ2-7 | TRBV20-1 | CSAREAGTYEQYF
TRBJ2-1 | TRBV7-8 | CASSQHGAITYNEQFF
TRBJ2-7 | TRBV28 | CATTGTNNYEQYF
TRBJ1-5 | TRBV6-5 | CASSWALNQPQHF
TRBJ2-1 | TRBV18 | CASDPWGPSYNEQFF
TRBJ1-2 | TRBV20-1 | CSARKGTFYGYTF
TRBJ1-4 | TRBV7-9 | CASSLGRHPGLNVGHEKLFF
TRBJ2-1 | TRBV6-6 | CASSWGLAGNEQFF
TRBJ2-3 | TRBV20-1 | CSAPTSGGFPDTQYF
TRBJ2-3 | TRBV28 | CASSRRGTLITQYF
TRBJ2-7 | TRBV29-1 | CSVGTDYEQYF
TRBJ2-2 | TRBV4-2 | CASSQWTSGGAGGELFF
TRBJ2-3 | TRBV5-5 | CASSLNPSTDTQYF
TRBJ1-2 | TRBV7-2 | CASSLGVRGYTF
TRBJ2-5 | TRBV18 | CASSPMWGRKTQYF
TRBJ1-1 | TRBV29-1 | CSVVRTGAGREAFF
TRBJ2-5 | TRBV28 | CASSPGDQETQYF
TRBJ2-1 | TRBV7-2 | CASSLVTGGDEQFF
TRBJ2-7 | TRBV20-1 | CSAGDYNSYEQYF
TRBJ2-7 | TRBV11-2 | CASSLIIYEQYF
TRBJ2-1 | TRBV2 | CASSESAGGHNEQFF
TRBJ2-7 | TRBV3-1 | CASSQELGTAYEQYF
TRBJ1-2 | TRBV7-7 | CASSLAKGPQGADGYTF
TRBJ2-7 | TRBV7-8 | CASSFRDAEQYF
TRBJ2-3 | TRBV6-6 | CASSYGLAGESDTQYF
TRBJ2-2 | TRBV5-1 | CASSLSVAGVGTGELFF
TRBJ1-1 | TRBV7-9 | CASSPQGANTEAFF
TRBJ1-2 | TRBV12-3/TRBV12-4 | CASSLGGALNYGYTF
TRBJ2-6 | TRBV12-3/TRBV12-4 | CASIPRSGANVLTF
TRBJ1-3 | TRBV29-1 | CSVEDWPDRGNTIYF
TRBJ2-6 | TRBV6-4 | CATRQGGTGANVLTF
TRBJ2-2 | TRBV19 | CASSIGFGGRSGELFF
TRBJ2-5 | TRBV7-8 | CASTLRDRGNPETQYF
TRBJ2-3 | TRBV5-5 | CASSLGRGRRTDTQYF
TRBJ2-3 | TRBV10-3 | CAISEEPRDTQYF
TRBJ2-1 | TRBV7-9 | CASSLGQAGWAGGDNEQFF
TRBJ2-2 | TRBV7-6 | CASGLAANTGELFF
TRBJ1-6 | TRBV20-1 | CSARWDRRISSYNSPLHF
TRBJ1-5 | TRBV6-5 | CASSRTGGSIGNQPQHF
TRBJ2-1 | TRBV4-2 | CASSQGAQAGYNEQFF
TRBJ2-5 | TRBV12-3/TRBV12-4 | CASSPTSGPPQTQYF
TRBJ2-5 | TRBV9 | CASSAYGTSSQETQYF
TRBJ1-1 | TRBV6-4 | CASTLGGEAFF
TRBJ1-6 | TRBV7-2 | CASSLVDSPLHF
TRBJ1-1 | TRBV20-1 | CSARGVGTEAFF
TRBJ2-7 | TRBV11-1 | CASRTGVSEQYF
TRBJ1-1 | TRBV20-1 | CSASAGLNTEAFF
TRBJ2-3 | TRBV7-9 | CASSLARTHPDTQYF
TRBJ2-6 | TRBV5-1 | CASSLALDRRTSGANVLTF
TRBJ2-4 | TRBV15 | CATSRGVAKNIQYF
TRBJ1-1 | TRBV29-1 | CSVVVSITEAFF
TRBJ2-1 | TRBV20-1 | CSVTAGPLSYNEQFF
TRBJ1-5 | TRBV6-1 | CAIHRDITGGQPQHF
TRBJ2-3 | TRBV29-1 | CSVSAGGHSTDTQYF